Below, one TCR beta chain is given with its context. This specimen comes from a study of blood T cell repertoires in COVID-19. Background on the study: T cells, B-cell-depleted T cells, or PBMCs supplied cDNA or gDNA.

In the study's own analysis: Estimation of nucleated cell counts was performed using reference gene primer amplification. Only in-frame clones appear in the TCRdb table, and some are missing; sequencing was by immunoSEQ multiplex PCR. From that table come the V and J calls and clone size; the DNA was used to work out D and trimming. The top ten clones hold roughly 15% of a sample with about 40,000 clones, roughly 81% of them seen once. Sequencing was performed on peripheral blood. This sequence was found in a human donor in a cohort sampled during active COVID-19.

The DNA for the CDR3 is TGTGCCAGTAAAAGGGGCATCATTGAGGAGACCCAGTACTTC. Translated, it gives CASKRGIIEETQYF. The V gene is TRBV19, the J gene TRBJ2-5, with a weak D call TRBD1 (5 bases). The V end lost 7 bases, the J end lost 5 bases, and 17 bases lay between the germline ends. This CDR3 has 14 residues. In germline, CDR1 is LNHDA, CDR2 SQIVND (reference sequence).